A selection of T cell receptor beta chains follows, all from one sample in a study of blood T cell repertoires in COVID-19. This table comes from immunoSEQ multiplex PCR, and its TCRdb copy is limited to in-frame clones, with some not included. In the table there are 150,000 to 200,000 clones, about 89% of which are singletons. The sequenced sample was peripheral blood. The receptors shown here come from a man between 40 and 49 years old with active or convalescent COVID-19. Each CDR3 is given with its conserved first and last residue. D genes are given only for firm matches. Clone size is given for some rows only: seen once, a few or many times, or a class if the clone is expanded.

>TRBV6-2/TRBV6-3|TRBJ1-1|TRBD1|-
TGTGCCAGCAGTCGCCCCTGGACAGGGAACACTGAAGCTTTCTTT
CASSRPWTGNTEAFF
>TRBV15|TRBJ2-7|TRBD1|-
TGTGCCACCAGCAGGGGGACAGGGTCCTACGAGCAGTACTTC
CATSRGTGSYEQYF
>TRBV27|TRBJ2-7|-|-
TGTGCCAGCAGTTTATCCCGTCTTGGGGGACTTGAGCAGTACTTC
CASSLSRLGGLEQYF
>TRBV7-7|TRBJ1-1|-|-
TGTGCTAGCAGCCCCCCTCCGTCCTTAAACACTGAAGCTTTCTTT
CASSPPPSLNTEAFF
>TRBV14|TRBJ2-7|TRBD2|once
TGTGCCAGCAGCCAGGGACTAGTCGACGAGCAGTACTTC
CASSQGLVDEQYF
>TRBV3-1/TRBV3-2|TRBJ1-1|TRBD1|-
TGTGCCAGCAGCCTGAACAGGGGGGACACTGAAGCTTTCTTT
CASSLNRGDTEAFF
>TRBV19|TRBJ1-1|-|-
TGTGCCAGTAGTATAGCCGGGTTCGGAGTCCCTGAAGCTTTCTTT
CASSIAGFGVPEAFF
>TRBV4-1|TRBJ2-4|-|-
TGCGCCAGCAGCCAAGACGGGGATCTAGCCAAAAACATTCAGTACTTC
CASSQDGDLAKNIQYF
>TRBV30|TRBJ2-2|TRBD2|-
TGTGCCTGGAATACGCGGGGGGGCCGTGCCGGGGAGCTGTTTTTT
CAWNTRGGRAGELFF
>TRBV11-2|TRBJ2-2|TRBD1|-
TGTGCCAGCAGCAACCAAGCCGGGACAGGGTACACCGGGGAGCTGTTTTTT
CASSNQAGTGYTGELFF
>TRBV19|TRBJ1-1|TRBD1|-
TGTGCCAGTAGTAGCCGGGACAGGAACACTGAAGCTTTCTTT
CASSSRDRNTEAFF
>TRBV28|TRBJ1-1|TRBD1|-
TGTGCCAGCATTACACAGGGGGCCAGAGGAGCTTTCTTT
CASITQGARGAFF
>TRBV18|TRBJ1-2|TRBD1|-
TGTGCCAGCTCACCGATCGAGACAGGGGTGACCTATGGCTACACCTTC
CASSPIETGVTYGYTF
>TRBV28|TRBJ1-6|TRBD1|once
TGTGCCAGCAGGCAGACAGGGCGTGGATCACCCCTCCACTTT
CASRQTGRGSPLHF
>TRBV6-5|TRBJ1-1|TRBD1|-
TGTGCCAGCGAATACTGGACAGGGCAAGATACTGAAGCTTTCTTT
CASEYWTGQDTEAFF
>TRBV7-8|TRBJ2-7|-|-
TGTGCCAGCAGCCCATCTGGGCCAACCCAGCCCGACGAGCAGTACTTC
CASSPSGPTQPDEQYF
>TRBV7-8|TRBJ2-1|TRBD2|-
TGTGCCAGCAGCTTCCTTAGCGGGGGGTCCGACAATGAGCAGTTCTTC
CASSFLSGGSDNEQFF
>TRBV11-2|TRBJ1-1|-|-
TGTGCCAGCAGCTTAGATCGGTGGGGGGGGATGGGCGTTCCGCTAGCTTTCTTT
CASSLDRWGGMGVPLAFF
>TRBV5-1|TRBJ1-1|-|-
TGCGCCAGCAGCTTGGGACTAAACACTGAAGCTTTCTTT
CASSLGLNTEAFF
>TRBV10-2|TRBJ1-3|-|-
TGCGCCAGCAGTGAGTCTCGACTATCTGGAAACACCATATATTTT
CASSESRLSGNTIYF
>TRBV6-5|TRBJ1-1|-|-
TGTGCCAGCAGCACAGGGTGGAACACTGAAGCTTTCTTT
CASSTGWNTEAFF
>TRBV5-1|TRBJ1-1|TRBD1|-
TGCGCCAGCAGCACAGAGACAGGGGTCTTCACTGAAGCTTTCTTT
CASSTETGVFTEAFF
>TRBV9|TRBJ2-7|-|-
TGTGCCAGCAGCGTAGCTACCGAACCCTACGAGCAGTACTTC
CASSVATEPYEQYF
>TRBV27|TRBJ1-1|-|-
TGTGCCAGCAGTTTCCTTTCGCGGAACACTGAAGCTTTCTTT
CASSFLSRNTEAFF
>TRBV19|TRBJ1-4|TRBD1|-
TGTGCCAGTAGTATCGGACAGGTGAATGAAAAACTGTTTTTT
CASSIGQVNEKLFF
>TRBV3-1/TRBV3-2|TRBJ2-1|TRBD2|-
TGTGCCAGCAGCCAAAGTAGCGGGGGCCTCTCCTACAATGAGCAGTTCTTC
CASSQSSGGLSYNEQFF
>TRBV5-1|TRBJ1-4|-|-
TGCGCCAGCAGCTTGGGGAGGGAGGAAAAACTGTTTTTT
CASSLGREEKLFF
>TRBV14|TRBJ1-2|-|-
TGTGCCAGCAGCCAGGGTGGGCATGGCTACACCTTC
CASSQGGHGYTF
>TRBV27|TRBJ2-1|TRBD2|-
TGTGCCAGCAGTCCCTTTGGCGGGGGGGCCTACAATGAGCAGTTCTTC
CASSPFGGGAYNEQFF
>TRBV4-2|TRBJ1-4|TRBD1|few
TGTGCCAGCAGCCAAGTTTTAGGGGGCGGTGAAAAACTGTTTTTT
CASSQVLGGGEKLFF
>TRBV30|TRBJ2-6|TRBD1|few
TGTGCCTGGAGTGTTTTATGGGATCGACAGGGGGCTGGGGCCAACGTCCTGACTTTC
CAWSVLWDRQGAGANVLTF
>TRBV29-1|TRBJ2-1|-|-
TGCAGCGTTGAAGATCTCGGGTCCCGGGGGTCCTACAATGAGCAGTTCTTC
CSVEDLGSRGSYNEQFF
>TRBV4-1|TRBJ2-5|-|-
TGCGCCAGCAGCCGCCCAGACAGGGAGGAAGAGACCCAGTACTTC
CASSRPDREEETQYF
>TRBV5-1|TRBJ1-3|-|-
TGCGCCAGCAGCCCCGGGACACGAGGAAACACCATATATTTT
CASSPGTRGNTIYF
>TRBV6-2/TRBV6-3|TRBJ1-5|-|once
TGTGCCAGCAGTTACTTCGGGGGGAGTCAGCCCCAGCATTTT
CASSYFGGSQPQHF
>TRBV5-1|TRBJ2-3|TRBD2|-
TGCGCCAGCAGCTTGGCTAGACTAGCGGGGGCTAGCACAGATACGCAGTATTTT
CASSLARLAGASTDTQYF
>TRBV11-2|TRBJ1-1|-|once
TGTGCCAGCAGCTTGAGGGAAGGGGGCACTGAAGCTTTCTTT
CASSLREGGTEAFF